Shown below are 2 T cell receptor beta chains from a single sample sequenced in a study of T cell responses to AZD1222 COVID-19 vaccine. The data were produced by immunoSEQ multiplex PCR, yet TCRdb's version contains in-frame clones alone and is incomplete. The data show tens of thousands of clones, with roughly 90% seen just once and roughly 2.4% held by the top ten. The specimen was peripheral blood, collected on day 0 of AZD1222 vaccination. The receptor set was obtained from an adult in good health.

V and J are TRBV11-2 and TRBJ1-2, with 7 bases aligning to TRBD1. Germline CDR1 reads SGHAT; CDR2 reads FQNNGV. The trim removed 0 bases at V and 5 bases at J, leaving 6 bases unmatched. The CDR3 contains 15 residues. This CDR3 is CASSLDLGRGYGYTF. For the CDR3, the DNA is TGTGCCAGCAGCTTAGATCTAGGCAGGGGGTATGGCTACACCTTC.

This clone was recorded only once. The V and J genes are TRBV6-5 and TRBJ2-7; perhaps D is TRBD1 or TRBD2 (5 bases each). V shed 7 bases and J shed 0 bases, with 13 bases lying between them. Germline V gene data show CDR1 as MNHEY and CDR2 as SVGAGI. The CDR3 covers 14 residues. CDR3 coding DNA: TGTGCCAGCACTGGGGGTCGGAGCTCCTACGAGCAGTACTTC. Encoded protein: CASTGGRSSYEQYF.